This entry lists 12 T cell receptor beta chains sequenced from one sample in a study of shared clonotypes between healthy human individuals. The table came from immunoSEQ multiplex PCR; TCRdb's copy has only in-frame clones and leaves some out. The sample yields 1.5 million to 1.9 million clones, 95% to 99% seen once. What was sequenced was naive CD4+ T cells sorted from blood. Subset of the sample: CD45RA+ positively selected. The receptors derive from a man younger than 45 in good health.

V is TRBV7-8 and J is TRBJ2-2; 7 positions match TRBD1. CDR1 is SGHVS and CDR2 is FQNEAQ in the germline V gene. Losses at the gene ends were 6 bases for V and 2 bases for J; bases not matched to a gene: 9. The CDR3 contains 16 residues. The CDR3 sequence is CASRKGRQGNTGELFF. CDR3 coding DNA: TGTGCCAGCAGGAAAGGTCGACAGGGAAACACCGGGGAGCTGTTTTTT.

The chain uses TRBV11-2 and TRBJ2-5; 8 bases match TRBD2. There are 17 residues in the CDR3. After removal of 0 bases from V and 5 bases from J, the junction contained 11 bases not matched to a gene. Germline assignment: CDR1 SGHAT and CDR2 FQNNGV. In nucleotides, the CDR3 is TGTGCCAGCAGCTTAGATAGCGGGACAACTCGTGCGGAGACCCAGTACTTC. This encodes CASSLDSGTTRAETQYF.

The rearrangement joins TRBV19 to TRBJ2-7; 11 nucleotides agree with TRBD2. CDR1 and CDR2 (germline): LNHDA, SQIVND (reference sequence). The CDR3 has 20 residues. The V segment lost 5 bases and the J segment 5 bases; nucleotides outside the gene matches: 23. The CDR3 nucleotides are TGTGCCAGTAGTCCCAGGAGGGGACTAGCGGCCAACCCACAGGCGGACGAGCAGTACTTC. Its protein product is CASSPRRGLAANPQADEQYF.

This clone was recorded only once. DNA for the CDR3: TGTGCCAGCAGCTTAATCTCGGGGGCGCGGGTCAATGAGCAGTTCTTC. Residues: CASSLISGARVNEQFF. The chain links TRBV7-3 to TRBJ2-1; D tentatively reads TRBD1 or TRBD2 (6 bases each). Trimming pared 1 base from V and 6 bases from J, leaving 16 bases between. In germline, CDR1 is SGHTA, CDR2 FQGTGA. The CDR3 is 16 amino acids.

This chain connects TRBV6-5 to TRBJ2-1; D might be TRBD1 (5 bases). CDR1 is MNHEY and CDR2 is SVGAGI in the germline V gene. The CDR3 spans 13 residues. The germline V and J ends were trimmed by 8 bases and 10 bases, with 18 bases remaining between them. Here the CDR3 DNA reads TGTGCCAGCCAAGATTCAGGGAAAGGAGAGCAGTTCTTC. Residues: CASQDSGKGEQFF.

Comments on this clone: Other nucleotide sequences in the sample specify the same CDR3. V and J are TRBV5-1 and TRBJ2-2, with D perhaps TRBD1 (6 bases). The length of the CDR3 is 16 residues. The germline V and J ends were trimmed by 0 bases and 1 base, with 10 bases remaining between them. Germline V gene data show CDR1 as SGHRS and CDR2 as YFSETQ. The CDR3 loop reads CASSLGQGRNTGELFF. The CDR3 nucleotides are TGCGCCAGCAGCTTGGGGCAGGGGCGGAACACCGGGGAGCTGTTTTTT.

The chain couples TRBV2 to TRBJ2-3; TRBD1 matches at 12 bases. V was clipped by 5 bases and J by 4 bases; unmatched bases: 4. CDR3 size: 15 residues. The germline CDR1 and CDR2 sequences are SNHLY and FYNNEI. Here the CDR3 DNA reads TGTGCCAGCAGTCGGGACAGGGGGCGTGCAGATACGCAGTATTTT. Translated: CASSRDRGRADTQYF.

V gene TRBV5-4 combines with J gene TRBJ2-2; 7 bases are a match to TRBD1. The ends lost 5 bases at V and 5 bases at J; junction bases unmatched: 6. This CDR3 spans 14 amino acids. Germline loops: CDR1 SGHNT, CDR2 YYREEE (reference sequence). The CDR3 DNA is TGTGCCAGCAGATATAGACAGGGAACCGGGGAGCTGTTTTTT. Translation gives CASRYRQGTGELFF. Together with reference TRBV5-4 and TRBJ2-2, the CDR3 gives the full variable domain: ETGVTQSPTHLIKTRGQQVTLRCSSQSGHNTVSWYQQALGQGPQFIFQYYREEENGRGNFPPRFSGLQFPNYSSELNVNALELDDSALYLCASRYRQGTGELFFGEGSRLTVL.

The J gene is TRBJ1-1, the V gene TRBV10-3; the match to TRBD1 covers 8 bases. The trim removed 5 bases at V and 2 bases at J, leaving 16 bases unmatched. Looked up from germline, CDR1 is ENHRY and CDR2 is SYGVKD. The CDR3 consists of 18 residues. The CDR3 DNA follows: TGTGCCATCAGTTTCACCCACAGGGGGACTCAACCTAACACTGAAGCTTTCTTT. It codes for CAISFTHRGTQPNTEAFF.

This sequence joins TRBV13 and TRBJ2-7, with 9 bases that match TRBD1. The germline V gene encodes CDR1 PRHDT and CDR2 FYEKMQ (reference sequence). CDR3 length: 15 residues. Unmatched junction bases numbered 5, after V lost 3 bases and J lost 2 bases. CDR3 sequence: CASSLGDRETYEQYF. The CDR3 DNA sequence: TGTGCCAGCAGCTTGGGGGACAGGGAGACCTACGAGCAGTACTTC.

V is TRBV27 and J is TRBJ2-1; TRBD2 aligns across 8 bases. Germline CDR1 reads MNHEY; CDR2 reads SMNVEV (reference sequence). V lost 8 bases, J lost 3 bases, and 9 bases stayed unmatched. The CDR3 is made up of 15 amino acids. CDR3 loop: CASRGGAGVYNEQFF. The DNA for the CDR3 is TGTGCCAGCCGGGGGGGAGCGGGAGTCTACAATGAGCAGTTCTTC.

The J gene is TRBJ2-1, the V gene TRBV6-4, with D hard to call. V was trimmed by 2 bases and J by 3 bases, leaving 2 bases between them. Germline loops: CDR1 MRHNA, CDR2 SNTAGT. This CDR3 spans 12 amino acids. The CDR3 DNA sequence: TGTGCCAGCAGTGACCTCTACAATGAGCAGTTCTTC. This sequence encodes CASSDLYNEQFF.